A single sample gave rise to the 26 T cell receptor beta chains below, sequenced in a study of T cells in Graves' hyperthyroidism and ophthalmopathy (dated by TCRdb to the late 2010s). The library was generated by multiplex PCR. Data came from an Illumina HiSeq 2000. The TCR beta CDR3 regions were amplified from the RNA transcripts. The first round of RT-PCR for the TCR CDR3 was performed with the HTBI primer set and the Qiagen OneStep RT-PCR kit. TCRdb passed the public sequencing reads through fastp at Q25 and MiXCR, retaining productive beta sequences. All rows with the same CDR3 protein become a single entry with the most common DNA and genes. The sample table records roughly 290,000 distinct CDR3 sequences; 10% to 15% of these occur just once. Together, the top ten hold roughly 7.5% of the sample. The sample comprised blood. Receptors were obtained from a woman between 25 and 40 years old with Graves' hyperthyroidism that later progressed to Graves' ophthalmopathy.

This rearrangement joins TRBV9 to TRBJ2-4; either TRBD1 or TRBD2 may supply D (6 bases each). The V gene's germline CDR1 is SGDLS and CDR2 YYNGEE. V dropped 0 bases and J dropped 0 bases, with 10 bases sitting between them. This CDR3 region has 16 residues. The CDR3 region is CASSVAGGLAKNIQYF. The CDR3 DNA sequence: TGTGCCAGCAGCGTAGCTGGGGGGCTAGCCAAAAACATTCAGTACTTC.

This clonotype was counted many times. This rearrangement joins TRBV5-8 to TRBJ2-6; the match to TRBD2 covers 7 bases. The CDR3 is 15 residues long. Germline V gene lookup returns CDR1 SGHTS and CDR2 YDEGEE. The trim removed 6 bases at V and 1 base at J, leaving 4 bases unmatched. The DNA of the CDR3 is TGTGCCAGCACCCGGGGGGATTCTGGGGCCAACGTCCTGACTTTC. Its translation: CASTRGDSGANVLTF.

Ten or more counts support this clonotype. The gene calls are TRBV27 and TRBJ1-1; tentatively, D is TRBD1 (6 bases). V was clipped by 6 bases and J by 4 bases, with 12 bases between them. The CDR3 runs to 13 residues. From germline, CDR1 is MNHEY and CDR2 SMNVEV (reference sequence). CDR3 region: CASRSRGSTEAFF. The CDR3, as DNA: TGTGCCAGCAGGTCGAGGGGGTCCACTGAAGCTTTCTTT.

There are a few counts of this clonotype. V usage is TRBV6-2 or TRBV6-3 and J usage is TRBJ2-2; 8 bases are shared with TRBD2. Germline V gene lookup returns CDR1 MNHEY and CDR2 SVGEGT. V gave up 2 bases and J gave up 1 base; unmatched junction bases: 3. This CDR3 has 16 residues. Here the CDR3 DNA reads TGTGCCAGCAGTTACCTACTAGCGGAGAACACCGGGGAGCTGTTTTTT. This sequence encodes CASSYLLAENTGELFF.

Ten or more counts support this clonotype. J is TRBJ2-7 and V is TRBV27; TRBD1 matches 10 bases. The germline gives CDR1 MNHEY, CDR2 SMNVEV (reference sequence). The J segment lost 6 bases and the V segment lost 6 bases, leaving 8 bases of the junction unmatched. This CDR3 has 14 amino acids. The CDR3, as DNA: TGTGCCAGCAGCGGACGGGGACAGGGGTCCGAGCAGTACTTC. Translating it yields CASSGRGQGSEQYF.

This clonotype was seen more than once but under ten times. A much larger clone lies a single base off, so this may be a read error. This chain joins TRBV24-1 and TRBJ1-2; possible D gene TRBD1, 6 bases. CDR3 size: 15 residues. Germline V gene data show CDR1 as KGHDR and CDR2 as SFDVKD. V shed 4 bases and J shed 10 bases, with 21 bases lying between them. This chain's CDR3 is CATSDRHLRGGDYTF. DNA of the CDR3: TGTGCCACCAGTGACCGACACCTACGAGGGGGTGACTACACCTTC.

The DNA for the CDR3 is TGCGCCAGCAGCCAGGCAGAAACAGCAACTAATGAAAAACTGTTTTTT. It codes for CASSQAETATNEKLFF. V is TRBV4-1 and J is TRBJ1-4; D not resolved. Germline V CDR1 and CDR2: MGHRA, YSYEKL. V lost 3 bases to trimming and J lost 0 bases, with 11 bases between them. The CDR3 totals 16 residues.

The genes are TRBV6-2 or TRBV6-3 and TRBJ2-7; D is uncertain. CDR1 and CDR2 (germline): MNHEY, SVGEGT. The CDR3 length is 11 residues. The ends were cut back, 3 bases at V and 8 bases at J, with 8 bases in the middle. CDR3 DNA: TGTGCCAGCAGTTATGATCTCCAGCAGTACTTC. The encoded protein is CASSYDLQQYF.

This clonotype was counted at least ten times. V usage is TRBV6-2 or TRBV6-3 and J usage is TRBJ2-5, with D possibly being TRBD2 (5 bases). CDR1 MNHEY and CDR2 SVGEGT come from the germline V gene. V lost 6 bases to trimming and J lost 2 bases, with 13 bases between them. The CDR3 totals 14 residues. The CDR3 nucleotides are TGTGCCAGCAGCAGGTCTAGGAGGCAAGAGACCCAGTACTTC. It is translated as CASSRSRRQETQYF.

In this sample, this clonotype turned up many times. The junction shows a germline mismatch at one end, possibly a read error. The chain uses TRBV7-7 and TRBJ2-2, with a tentative D call TRBD1 (5 bases). Germline loops: CDR1 SSHAT, CDR2 FNYEAQ (reference sequence). The CDR3 extends over 14 amino acids. CDR3 nucleotides: TGTGCTAGCAGCGCAACAGGTGACACCGGGGAGCTGTTTTTT. Translating gives CASSATGDTGELFF.

This clonotype showed up just a few times. The chain couples TRBV6-2 or TRBV6-3 to TRBJ2-1; a possible D gene is TRBD2 (6 bases). The CDR3 has 14 residues. Germline V gene data show CDR1 as MNHEY and CDR2 as SVGEGT. V was clipped by 2 bases and J by 4 bases, with 9 bases between them. CDR3 region: CASSYRDFYNEQFF. DNA for the CDR3: TGTGCCAGCAGTTACAGGGACTTTTACAATGAGCAGTTCTTC.

This clonotype was detected ten times or more. The V gene is TRBV18, the J gene TRBJ2-1, with D perhaps TRBD1 (5 bases). The CDR3 has 13 residues. V lost 0 bases and J lost 9, with 9 bases in between. In germline, CDR1 is KGHSH, CDR2 LQKENI. This CDR3 reads CASSPPRGAEQFF. CDR3 nucleotide sequence: TGTGCCAGCTCACCACCAAGGGGCGCTGAGCAGTTCTTC.

Only a few counts were recorded for this clonotype. This rearrangement joins TRBV6-1 to TRBJ1-4, with D possibly TRBD1 on 5 matching bases. The V gene's germline CDR1 is MNHNS and CDR2 SASEGT. The CDR3 is 14 residues long. V gave up 5 bases and J gave up 8 bases, with 15 bases separating them. CDR3 residues: CASSYPGAREKLFF. The CDR3 region has the DNA TGTGCCAGCAGTTATCCTGGGGCGCGGGAAAAACTGTTTTTT.

This clonotype was observed many times. This may be a read error: a much more frequent sequence differs by one nucleotide. The V and J genes are TRBV5-4 and TRBJ1-2; the D gene is possibly TRBD1 (6 bases). The CDR3 spans 12 residues. Germline V gives CDR1 SGHNT, CDR2 YYREEE (reference sequence). The V end was cut by 7 bases, the J end by 7 bases, with 14 bases between. DNA of the CDR3: TGTGCCAGCGACGCAGGGGTTGGTGGCTACACCTTC. Protein sequence: CASDAGVGGYTF.

The sample holds many counts of this clonotype. The chain employs TRBV5-8 and TRBJ1-2; D call uncertain. This CDR3 is built from 16 residues. V was shortened by 2 bases and J by 1 base, with 15 bases between the two germline ends. From germline, CDR1 is SGHTS and CDR2 YDEGEE. This CDR3 is CASSFSAGTFNYGYTF. As DNA, the CDR3 is TGTGCCAGCAGCTTCAGCGCAGGAACCTTTAACTATGGCTACACCTTC.

This clonotype showed up many times. The rearrangement joins TRBV28 to TRBJ2-5, with TRBD2 matching 10 bases. This CDR3 comprises 16 residues. V gave up 5 bases and J gave up 1 base; unmatched junction bases: 7. CDR1 is MDHEN and CDR2 is SYDVKM in the germline V gene. The CDR3 sequence: CASSPLGTSAQETQYF. CDR3 nucleotides: TGTGCCAGCAGTCCGCTAGGGACTAGCGCCCAAGAGACCCAGTACTTC.

This clonotype was seen many times. The genes are TRBV19 and TRBJ1-1, with 9 bases matching TRBD1. V shed 2 bases, J shed 11 bases, and the junction held 18 bases outside the gene matches. This CDR3 comprises 17 residues. From germline, CDR1 is LNHDA and CDR2 SQIVND (reference sequence). CDR3 amino acids: CASSITLRDRDRLGAFF. CDR3 coding DNA: TGTGCCAGTAGTATAACACTTCGGGACAGGGATCGGCTCGGGGCTTTCTTT.

This clonotype was detected only a few times. The chain employs TRBV28 and TRBJ2-4; a weak D match, TRBD2 (6 bases). Trimming cost V 8 bases and J 12 bases, with 17 bases left between them. CDR1 and CDR2 from the germline V gene are MDHEN and SYDVKM. The CDR3 has 12 residues. DNA of the CDR3: TGTGCCAGCCGGGGGACGGGCGGCTCTCAGTACTTC. Encoded protein: CASRGTGGSQYF. The entire variable domain, with the rest obtained from reference TRBV28 and TRBJ2-4, is as follows: DVKVTQSSRYLVKRTGEKVFLECVQDMDHENMFWYRQDPGLGLRLIYFSYDVKMKEKGDIPEGYSVSREKKERFSLILESASTNQTSMYLCASRGTGGSQYFGAGTRLSVL.

The table lists this clonotype with many counts. This rearrangement joins TRBV27 to TRBJ2-7; D remains unclear. The CDR3 length is 13 residues. The germline V and J ends were trimmed by 5 bases and 3 bases, with 11 bases remaining between them. Germline V gene sequence: CDR1 MNHEY, CDR2 SMNVEV (reference sequence). The CDR3 DNA reads TGTGCCAGCAGTATAACGGTGGGCTACGAGCAGTACTTC. Its translation: CASSITVGYEQYF.

Here the CDR3 reads CASSEEPQAMRQPQHF. CDR3 coding DNA: TGTGCCAGCAGTGAAGAGCCGCAGGCTATGCGTCAGCCCCAGCATTTT. The chain couples TRBV2 to TRBJ1-5, with D uncertain. The CDR3 length is 16 residues. CDR1 is SNHLY, CDR2 FYNNEI, per germline. Trimming left V 1 base short and J 6 bases short, with 16 bases between.

Many counts were recorded for this clonotype. The V call is TRBV7-8, the J call TRBJ1-5; D remains unclear. V lost 2 bases, J lost 5 bases, and 16 bases lay in between. Germline V gene lookup returns CDR1 SGHVS and CDR2 FQNEAQ. CDR3 length equals 16 residues. Here the CDR3 reads CASSLSNPQPHQPQHF. CDR3 DNA sequence: TGTGCCAGCAGCTTATCCAATCCTCAACCCCATCAGCCCCAGCATTTT.

This clonotype showed up many times. The J gene is TRBJ2-7, the V gene TRBV6-1; D unclear. CDR3 size: 11 residues. Trimming took off 6 bases at V and 8 bases at J, with 11 bases between the two ends. The germline V gene encodes CDR1 MNHNS and CDR2 SASEGT. The CDR3, as DNA: TGTGCCAGCAGAGGAGAAAACCAGCAGTACTTC. Protein product: CASRGENQQYF.

This clonotype was counted at least ten times. This CDR3 reads CASSVGEQETQYF. DNA for the CDR3: TGTGCCAGCAGTGTGGGCGAACAAGAGACCCAGTACTTC. This sequence joins TRBV6-1 and TRBJ2-5; no definite D call. Looked up from germline, CDR1 is MNHNS and CDR2 is SASEGT. The CDR3 sequence is 13 residues long. The V gene lost 4 bases and the J gene lost 2 bases, with 8 bases spanning the gap.

This clonotype was found many times. The genes are TRBV27 and TRBJ2-7; a weak D match, TRBD2 (6 bases). With 1 base removed from V and 0 bases from J, the gap between germline ends came to 13 bases. The CDR3 is made up of 16 amino acids. CDR1 and CDR2 (germline): MNHEY, SMNVEV (reference sequence). CDR3 sequence reads: CASSLWGDGRSYEQYF. CDR3 DNA: TGTGCCAGCAGTTTATGGGGGGACGGCCGCTCCTACGAGCAGTACTTC.

This clonotype was counted many times. The CDR3 sequence is CSASLHGGEQFF. CDR3 nucleotide sequence: TGCAGTGCTTCGCTTCACGGCGGGGAGCAGTTCTTC. The chain couples TRBV20-1 to TRBJ2-1; a weak D match, TRBD2 (5 bases). Germline V gives CDR1 DFQATT, CDR2 SNEGSKA (reference sequence). Trimming left V 5 bases short and J 10 bases short, with 15 bases between. This CDR3 spans 12 amino acids.

This clonotype was found many times. The V call is TRBV11-1, the J call TRBJ1-1; D not resolved. From germline, CDR1 is SGHAT and CDR2 FQDESV (reference sequence). This CDR3 contains 15 residues. Trimming left V 6 bases short and J 6 bases short, with 20 bases between. The CDR3 sequence is CASSSPPGGQPEAFF. CDR3 DNA sequence: TGTGCCAGCAGTTCTCCCCCTGGCGGCCAGCCTGAAGCTTTCTTT.